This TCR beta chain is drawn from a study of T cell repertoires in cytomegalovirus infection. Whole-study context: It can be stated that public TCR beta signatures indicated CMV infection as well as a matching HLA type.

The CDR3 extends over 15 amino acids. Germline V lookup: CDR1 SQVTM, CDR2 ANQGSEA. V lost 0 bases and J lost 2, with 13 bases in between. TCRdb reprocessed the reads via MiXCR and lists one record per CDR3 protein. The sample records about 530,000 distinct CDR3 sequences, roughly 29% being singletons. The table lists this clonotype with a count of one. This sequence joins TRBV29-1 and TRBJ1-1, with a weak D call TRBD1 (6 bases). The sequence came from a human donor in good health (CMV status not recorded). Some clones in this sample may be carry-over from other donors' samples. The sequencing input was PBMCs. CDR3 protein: CSVEDIGTPNTEAFF. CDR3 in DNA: TGCAGCGTTGAAGATATTGGGACACCCAACACTGAAGCTTTCTTT.